The rows below give T cell receptor beta chains drawn from one sample of a study of cytomegalovirus exposure and HLA in healthy donors. Measured with immunoSEQ multiplex PCR; TCRdb has only the in-frame clones, and not every one. The sample gives fewer than 150,000 clones, roughly 71% of which show up once; roughly 8.7% is in the top ten. Input material: PBMCs. The receptors shown here come from a man between 18 and 35 years old in good health and CMV-seropositive. Each CDR3 is given with its conserved first and last residue. Fields, in order: V gene, J gene, clone size, D gene, CDR3 protein, CDR3 DNA. A D gene is named only where the DNA matches it firmly. Clone size is not always given. Where it is, it says once, few, many or a class for expanded clones.

v_call: TRBV29-1; j_call: TRBJ2-1; clone_size: few; d_call: -; cdr3_aa: CSAFSRGAYNEQFF; cdr3_nt: TGCAGCGCCTTTTCCAGGGGTGCTTACAATGAGCAGTTCTTC
v_call: TRBV7-9; j_call: TRBJ1-3; clone_size: -; d_call: -; cdr3_aa: CASSPTISSGNTIYF; cdr3_nt: TGTGCCAGCAGCCCCACAATAAGCTCTGGAAACACCATATATTTT
v_call: TRBV7-9; j_call: TRBJ1-1; clone_size: -; d_call: TRBD1; cdr3_aa: CASSLQGGTEAFF; cdr3_nt: TGTGCCAGCAGCTTGCAGGGGGGAACTGAAGCTTTCTTT
v_call: TRBV7-2; j_call: TRBJ1-2; clone_size: few; d_call: -; cdr3_aa: CASSLARPNYGYTF; cdr3_nt: TGTGCCAGCAGCTTAGCCCGTCCTAACTATGGCTACACCTTC
v_call: TRBV4-1; j_call: TRBJ1-2; clone_size: -; d_call: -; cdr3_aa: CASSQARNYGYTF; cdr3_nt: TGCGCCAGCAGCCAAGCTAGGAACTATGGCTACACCTTC
v_call: TRBV27; j_call: TRBJ1-5; clone_size: -; d_call: -; cdr3_aa: CASSSRPRDQPQHF; cdr3_nt: TGTGCCAGCAGTTCTCGTCCGAGAGATCAGCCCCAGCATTTT
v_call: TRBV6-1; j_call: TRBJ1-2; clone_size: -; d_call: -; cdr3_aa: CASSEPGFSYGYTF; cdr3_nt: TGTGCCAGCAGTGAACCCGGTTTTTCCTATGGCTACACCTTC
v_call: TRBV7-9; j_call: TRBJ2-5; clone_size: -; d_call: TRBD2; cdr3_aa: CASSLARYGRGETQYF; cdr3_nt: TGTGCCAGCAGCTTAGCGCGTTACGGGAGGGGAGAGACCCAGTACTTC
v_call: TRBV28; j_call: TRBJ1-2; clone_size: -; d_call: TRBD1; cdr3_aa: CASSSSGTGSWSGYTF; cdr3_nt: TGTGCCAGCAGTTCTTCCGGGACAGGGAGTTGGAGTGGCTACACCTTC
v_call: TRBV2; j_call: TRBJ2-1; clone_size: -; d_call: -; cdr3_aa: CARQTRVAYNEQFF; cdr3_nt: TGTGCCAGACAAACGAGGGTAGCCTACAATGAGCAGTTCTTC
v_call: TRBV5-1; j_call: TRBJ1-3; clone_size: -; d_call: TRBD1; cdr3_aa: CASSAGTGAHAGNTIYF; cdr3_nt: TGCGCCAGCAGCGCAGGGACAGGGGCCCACGCTGGAAACACCATATATTTT
v_call: TRBV7-2; j_call: TRBJ2-7; clone_size: few; d_call: TRBD2; cdr3_aa: CASSFSGTTISYEQYF; cdr3_nt: TGTGCCAGCAGCTTCTCCGGGACTACCATTTCCTACGAGCAGTACTTC
v_call: TRBV15; j_call: TRBJ2-7; clone_size: few; d_call: TRBD1; cdr3_aa: CATSRDGGTGNEQYF; cdr3_nt: TGTGCCACCAGCAGAGATGGCGGGACAGGGAACGAGCAGTACTTC
v_call: TRBV27; j_call: TRBJ1-4; clone_size: -; d_call: -; cdr3_aa: CASSYQGGNEKLFF; cdr3_nt: TGTGCCAGCAGTTACCAGGGTGGTAATGAAAAACTGTTTTTT
v_call: TRBV4-2; j_call: TRBJ2-1; clone_size: -; d_call: -; cdr3_aa: CASSQDVTGSSYNEQFF; cdr3_nt: TGTGCCAGCAGCCAAGATGTAACAGGGAGCTCCTACAATGAGCAGTTCTTC
v_call: TRBV5-1; j_call: TRBJ2-1; clone_size: -; d_call: TRBD2; cdr3_aa: CASSLTSGGANEQFF; cdr3_nt: TGCGCCAGCAGCTTGACCAGCGGGGGGGCAAATGAGCAGTTCTTC
v_call: TRBV19; j_call: TRBJ1-2; clone_size: -; d_call: -; cdr3_aa: CASTPDGVSGYTF; cdr3_nt: TGTGCCAGTACCCCCGACGGGGTGAGTGGCTACACCTTC
v_call: TRBV7-3; j_call: TRBJ2-5; clone_size: -; d_call: -; cdr3_aa: CASSLTSGTPPYF; cdr3_nt: TGTGCCAGCAGCTTAACGTCGGGGACTCCCCCGTACTTC
v_call: TRBV6-1; j_call: TRBJ1-2; clone_size: few; d_call: TRBD1; cdr3_aa: CASSYDRVSGYTF; cdr3_nt: TGTGCCAGCAGTTATGACAGGGTGAGCGGCTACACCTTC
v_call: TRBV7-9; j_call: TRBJ1-2; clone_size: few; d_call: -; cdr3_aa: CASSLTVTDYGYTF; cdr3_nt: TGTGCCAGCAGCTTAACGGTCACTGACTATGGCTACACCTTC
v_call: TRBV19; j_call: TRBJ1-2; clone_size: once; d_call: -; cdr3_aa: CAGSNSVLAGYTF; cdr3_nt: TGTGCCGGTAGTAACAGCGTCCTAGCTGGCTACACCTTC
v_call: TRBV9; j_call: TRBJ2-5; clone_size: -; d_call: -; cdr3_aa: CASSPYGAVQETQYF; cdr3_nt: TGTGCCAGCAGCCCATACGGAGCGGTCCAAGAGACCCAGTACTTC
v_call: TRBV6-5; j_call: TRBJ1-2; clone_size: once; d_call: TRBD1; cdr3_aa: CASTLGQNYGYTF; cdr3_nt: TGTGCCAGCACCCTGGGACAGAACTATGGCTACACCTTC
v_call: TRBV2; j_call: TRBJ2-7; clone_size: once; d_call: -; cdr3_aa: CASSGGSSLYEQYF; cdr3_nt: TGTGCCAGCAGTGGAGGCAGTAGCCTCTACGAGCAGTACTTC
v_call: TRBV7-9; j_call: TRBJ1-2; clone_size: -; d_call: -; cdr3_aa: CASSPGGQNYGYTF; cdr3_nt: TGTGCCAGCAGCCCCGGGGGGCAGAACTATGGCTACACCTTC
v_call: TRBV28; j_call: TRBJ2-2; clone_size: -; d_call: -; cdr3_aa: CASSPGTYGELFF; cdr3_nt: TGTGCCAGCAGTCCGGGGACTTACGGGGAGCTGTTTTTT
v_call: TRBV6-5; j_call: TRBJ2-5; clone_size: -; d_call: TRBD1; cdr3_aa: CASSQTEGQGLTQYF; cdr3_nt: TGTGCCAGCAGTCAAACAGAGGGACAGGGGTTGACCCAGTACTTC
v_call: TRBV29-1; j_call: TRBJ1-1; clone_size: -; d_call: -; cdr3_aa: CSVEFRARGTEAFF; cdr3_nt: -
v_call: TRBV7-9; j_call: TRBJ2-5; clone_size: -; d_call: -; cdr3_aa: CASEGQNKETQYF; cdr3_nt: TGCGCCAGCGAGGGACAAAATAAAGAGACCCAGTACTTC
v_call: TRBV29-1; j_call: TRBJ1-2; clone_size: -; d_call: -; cdr3_aa: CSVERTAYGYTF; cdr3_nt: TGCAGCGTTGAGAGGACAGCCTATGGCTACACCTTC
v_call: TRBV10-3; j_call: TRBJ1-5; clone_size: -; d_call: -; cdr3_aa: CAISESLGSGQPQHF; cdr3_nt: TGTGCCATCAGTGAGTCGTTAGGGAGCGGTCAGCCCCAGCATTTT
v_call: TRBV5-1; j_call: TRBJ1-4; clone_size: few; d_call: TRBD1; cdr3_aa: CASSLAFRGPTNEKLFF; cdr3_nt: TGCGCCAGCAGCTTGGCATTCAGGGGGCCCACTAATGAAAAACTGTTTTTT
v_call: TRBV15; j_call: TRBJ2-7; clone_size: -; d_call: -; cdr3_aa: CATSRDLRGMGYEQYF; cdr3_nt: TGTGCCACCAGCAGAGATCTCAGAGGGATGGGGTACGAGCAGTACTTC
v_call: TRBV28; j_call: TRBJ1-2; clone_size: -; d_call: TRBD1; cdr3_aa: CASTRQGAGSRYGYTF; cdr3_nt: TGTGCCAGCACCCGACAGGGGGCCGGAAGCCGTTATGGCTACACCTTC
v_call: TRBV6-4; j_call: TRBJ2-2; clone_size: -; d_call: -; cdr3_aa: CASSFRGDTGELFF; cdr3_nt: TGTGCCAGCAGTTTCAGGGGCGACACCGGGGAGCTGTTTTTT
v_call: TRBV11-3; j_call: TRBJ1-3; clone_size: -; d_call: -; cdr3_aa: CASSPRTKLTGNTIYF; cdr3_nt: TGTGCCAGCAGCCCTAGGACAAAGCTTACTGGAAACACCATATATTTT
v_call: TRBV30; j_call: TRBJ1-2; clone_size: -; d_call: -; cdr3_aa: CAWSAPGKSNYGYTF; cdr3_nt: TGTGCCTGGAGTGCTCCAGGGAAATCTAACTATGGCTACACCTTC
v_call: TRBV29-1; j_call: TRBJ2-1; clone_size: -; d_call: -; cdr3_aa: CSTLRPGSYEQFF; cdr3_nt: TGCAGCACTTTGAGGCCCGGATCTTATGAGCAGTTCTTC
v_call: TRBV5-1; j_call: TRBJ2-3; clone_size: -; d_call: -; cdr3_aa: CASSYRTVEDTQYF; cdr3_nt: TGCGCCAGCAGCTACCGGACTGTCGAAGATACGCAGTATTTT
v_call: TRBV7-9; j_call: TRBJ1-1; clone_size: few; d_call: -; cdr3_aa: CASSFVLQTEAFF; cdr3_nt: TGTGCCAGCAGCTTCGTCCTACAGACTGAAGCTTTCTTT
v_call: TRBV7-9; j_call: TRBJ2-3; clone_size: once; d_call: -; cdr3_aa: CASSSVGGTDTQYF; cdr3_nt: TGTGCCAGCAGCTCCGTAGGGGGAACAGATACGCAGTATTTT
v_call: TRBV19; j_call: TRBJ1-1; clone_size: once; d_call: TRBD1; cdr3_aa: CASGKEDRMNTEAFF; cdr3_nt: TGTGCCAGTGGGAAGGAGGACAGGATGAACACTGAAGCTTTCTTT
v_call: TRBV7-2; j_call: TRBJ2-2; clone_size: -; d_call: -; cdr3_aa: CASSAVAGSGELFF; cdr3_nt: TGTGCCAGCAGCGCCGTCGCGGGGTCCGGGGAGCTGTTTTTT
v_call: TRBV5-1; j_call: TRBJ2-3; clone_size: once; d_call: TRBD1; cdr3_aa: CASTPSPGTGTRPQYF; cdr3_nt: TGCGCCAGCACCCCATCTCCGGGGACAGGGACACGTCCCCAGTATTTT
v_call: TRBV6-6; j_call: TRBJ2-1; clone_size: -; d_call: -; cdr3_aa: CASSYFDWVVGNEQFF; cdr3_nt: TGTGCCAGCAGTTACTTCGACTGGGTAGTGGGCAATGAGCAGTTCTTC